This TCR beta chain was captured in a study of T cell clones after liver transplantation. V dropped 3 bases and J dropped 1 base, with 14 bases sitting between them. Per the germline V gene, CDR1 is LNHDA and CDR2 is SQIVND (reference sequence). The CDR3 is 16 amino acids. Some clones are missing from TCRdb's copy, which holds only in-frame ones; the method was immunoSEQ multiplex PCR. Here the sample spans some 110,000 clones, approximately 90% being singletons. Sequencing was performed on CD4+ T cells from blood, taken 12 months after liver transplant. This sequence was found in a human patient who received a liver transplant. Some of the T cells may derive from the graft donor. The V and J genes are TRBV19 and TRBJ2-3; no firm D call. CDR3 amino acids: CASSIFPRRGTDTQYF. The CDR3 DNA reads as TGTGCCAGTAGTATCTTCCCCCGACGGGGCACAGATACGCAGTATTTT. Combining the CDR3 with reference TRBV19 and TRBJ2-3 gives the whole variable domain DGGITQSPKYLFRKEGQNVTLSCEQNLNHDAMYWYRQDPGQGLRLIYYSQIVNDFQKGDIAEGYSVSREKKESFPLTVTSAQKNPTAFYLCASSIFPRRGTDTQYFGPGTRLTVL.